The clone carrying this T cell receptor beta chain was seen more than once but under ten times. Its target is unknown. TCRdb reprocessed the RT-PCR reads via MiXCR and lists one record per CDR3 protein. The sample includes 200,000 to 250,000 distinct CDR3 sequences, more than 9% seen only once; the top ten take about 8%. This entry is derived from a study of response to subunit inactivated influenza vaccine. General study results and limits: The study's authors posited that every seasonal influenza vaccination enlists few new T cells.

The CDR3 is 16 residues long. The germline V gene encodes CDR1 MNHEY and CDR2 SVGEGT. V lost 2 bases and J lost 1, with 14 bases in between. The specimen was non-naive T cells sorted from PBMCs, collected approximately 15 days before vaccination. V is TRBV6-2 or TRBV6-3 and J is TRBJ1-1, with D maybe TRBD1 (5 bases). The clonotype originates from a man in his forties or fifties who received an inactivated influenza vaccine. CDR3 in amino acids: CASSYRTGVKNTEAFF. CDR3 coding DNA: TGTGCCAGCAGTTACCGAACAGGTGTTAAGAACACTGAAGCTTTCTTT.